The 7 T cell receptor beta chains below come from one sample, sequenced in a study of blood T cell repertoires in COVID-19. Method: immunoSEQ multiplex PCR; TCRdb's copy keeps in-frame clones and lacks some. The sample yields 140,000 to 150,000 clones, 75% to 90% seen once. Sequences were obtained from peripheral blood. The source of these receptors is a woman in her 50s with acute or convalescent COVID-19.

The CDR3: CASSSSGTGVHEQFF. The CDR3 coding sequence is TGTGCCAGCAGCTCCTCCGGGACTGGAGTCCATGAGCAGTTCTTC. The rearrangement joins TRBV7-3 to TRBJ2-1; possibly TRBD2 for D (6 bases). The V gene's germline CDR1 is SGHTA and CDR2 FQGTGA. This CDR3 region has 15 residues. V lost 4 bases to trimming and J lost 8 bases, with 18 bases between them.

V and J are TRBV7-9 and TRBJ2-2; tentatively, D is TRBD2 (6 bases). V was pared by 1 base and J by 3 bases, with 12 bases between. The CDR3 totals 16 residues. The germline V gene encodes CDR1 SEHNR and CDR2 FQNEAQ (reference sequence). DNA of the CDR3: TGTGCCAGCAGCTTAGTATATGGGACTGACACCGGGGAGCTGTTTTTT. Its protein is CASSLVYGTDTGELFF.

The V call is TRBV5-1, the J call TRBJ2-7; 7 bases are shared with TRBD1. Germline CDR1 SGHRS, CDR2 YFSETQ. Germline trimming cut 4 bases from V and 7 bases from J; bases unmatched to any gene: 11. CDR3 length: 14 residues. The CDR3 spells CASSTTGSNIEQYF. The CDR3 DNA reads as TGCGCCAGCAGCACGACAGGGTCTAATATTGAGCAGTACTTC.

The V gene is TRBV23-1, the J gene TRBJ1-2, with 9 bases fitting TRBD1. TRBV23-1 is recorded as an ORF, its role being uncertain. The CDR3 runs 14 residues. The junction had 1 base not matched to a gene; V was cut back by 3 bases and J by 2 bases. As DNA, the CDR3 is TGCGCCAGCAGTCAGGGGACAGGGAACTATGGCTACACCTTC. It codes for CASSQGTGNYGYTF.

This sequence joins TRBV9 and TRBJ1-3; no firm D call. V lost 0 bases and J lost 1, with 8 bases in between. CDR3 length: 15 amino acids. Germline lookup yields CDR1 SGDLS and CDR2 YYNGEE. CDR3 DNA: TGTGCCAGCAGCGTAGGGGTAGCTTCTGGAAACACCATATATTTT. Its translation: CASSVGVASGNTIYF. Filled out from reference TRBV9 and TRBJ1-3, the complete variable domain reads DSGVTQTPKHLITATGQRVTLRCSPRSGDLSVYWYQQSLDQGLQFLIQYYNGEERAKGNILERFSAQQFPDLHSELNLSSLELGDSALYFCASSVGVASGNTIYFGEGSWLTVV.

The chain couples TRBV6-5 to TRBJ1-1, with a weak D call TRBD1 (6 bases). V lost 0 bases and J lost 0, with 11 bases in between. The CDR3 sequence is 16 residues long. Germline assignment: CDR1 MNHEY and CDR2 SVGAGI. CDR3 coding DNA: TGTGCCAGCAGTTACTCGACGGGGGGCCTGAACACTGAAGCTTTCTTT. It is translated as CASSYSTGGLNTEAFF.

This chain uses TRBV9 with TRBJ2-7; D is unclear. CDR1 is SGDLS and CDR2 is YYNGEE in the germline V gene. CDR3 size: 13 residues. The V end lost 0 bases, the J end lost 3 bases, and 7 bases lay between the germline ends. CDR3 protein: CASSVEGDYEQYF. The CDR3 bases are TGTGCCAGCAGCGTAGAAGGAGACTACGAGCAGTACTTC. The entire variable domain, with the rest obtained from reference TRBV9 and TRBJ2-7, is as follows: DSGVTQTPKHLITATGQRVTLRCSPRSGDLSVYWYQQSLDQGLQFLIQYYNGEERAKGNILERFSAQQFPDLHSELNLSSLELGDSALYFCASSVEGDYEQYFGPGTRLTVT.